One sample yielded the 29 T cell receptor beta chains listed below, sequenced in a study of glioma-infiltrating T cells. Amplification of TCR alpha and beta CDR3 regions from RNA used iRepertoire nested multiplex PCR. TCRdb reprocessed the multiplex PCR reads with MiXCR, giving one entry per CDR3 protein. This sample has about 140,000 distinct CDR3 sequences; about two fifths occur once, and the top ten carry around 18%. The sample comprised glioma tissue, nonneoplastic brain tissue, or PBMCs (not recorded which). The receptors originated from a human donor with low-grade glioma or glioblastoma, undergoing nonglioma brain surgery, or in good health (not recorded which).

The CDR3 here is CASSLLAGSSGNTIYF. CDR3 nucleotides: TGTGCCAGCAGTTTGTTGGCGGGAAGTTCTGGAAACACCATATATTTT. The chain recombines TRBV28 with TRBJ1-3; D gene unclear. The germline V gene encodes CDR1 MDHEN and CDR2 SYDVKM. This CDR3 is built from 16 residues. Trimming shortened V by 3 bases and J by 1 base, and 13 bases separated the two germline ends. The full variable domain, completed using reference TRBV28 and TRBJ1-3, is DVKVTQSSRYLVKRTGEKVFLECVQDMDHENMFWYRQDPGLGLRLIYFSYDVKMKEKGDIPEGYSVSREKKERFSLILESASTNQTSMYLCASSLLAGSSGNTIYFGEGSWLTVV.

The rearrangement links TRBV6-1 to TRBJ1-3; 7 nucleotides align to TRBD1. J was trimmed by 2 bases and V by 8 bases; bases with no gene match: 3. CDR1 is MNHNS and CDR2 is SASEGT in the germline V gene. The CDR3 covers 13 residues. The CDR3, as DNA: TGTGCCAGCGGAAGGGGGCCTGGAAACACCATATATTTT. This codes for CASGRGPGNTIYF.

Ten or more counts support this clonotype. This chain links TRBV4-3 with TRBJ2-7; D is unclear. The CDR3 runs to 14 residues. V lost 1 base, J lost 0 bases, and 7 bases lay in between. CDR1 LGHNA and CDR2 YSLEER come from the germline V gene. The CDR3 spells CASSQVPFSYEQYF. The CDR3, as DNA: TGCGCCAGCAGCCAAGTTCCATTCTCCTACGAGCAGTACTTC.

The chain joins TRBV15 to TRBJ2-5; D might be TRBD1 or TRBD2, each matching 6 bases. The CDR3 runs 15 residues. From germline, CDR1 is LNHNV and CDR2 YYDKDF (reference sequence). V was trimmed by 1 base and J by 7 bases, leaving 16 bases between them. In DNA, the CDR3 is TGTGCCACCAGCAGAGTAGGTACCCCGGGGGCGACCCAGTACTTC. It is translated as CATSRVGTPGATQYF. The full variable domain, its missing parts supplied by reference TRBV15 and TRBJ2-5, is DAMVIQNPRYQVTQFGKPVTLSCSQTLNHNVMYWYQQKSSQAPKLLFHYYDKDFNNEADTPDNFQSRRPNTSFCFLDIRSPGLGDTAMYLCATSRVGTPGATQYFGPGTRLLVL.

This clonotype was counted between two and nine times. This sequence joins TRBV27 and TRBJ2-1, with 11 bases aligning to TRBD1. This CDR3 spans 14 amino acids. J lost 4 bases, V lost 7 bases, and 3 bases had no gene match. Germline CDR1 MNHEY, CDR2 SMNVEV (reference sequence). CDR3 residues: CASKGQGAYNEQFF. CDR3 coding DNA: TGTGCCAGCAAAGGACAGGGGGCTTACAATGAGCAGTTCTTC.

The chain employs TRBV6-2 or TRBV6-3 and TRBJ2-2; D is perhaps TRBD2 (7 bases). This CDR3 spans 16 amino acids. Looked up from germline, CDR1 is MNHEY and CDR2 is SVGEGT. V was pared by 4 bases and J by 7 bases, with 19 bases between. The CDR3 nucleotides are TGTGCCAGCAGTTTTACAGCGGGGACACTAATCGGGGAGCTGTTTTTT. Its translation: CASSFTAGTLIGELFF.

The V and J genes are TRBV7-2 and TRBJ2-3; D remains unclear. Germline-derived CDR1 and CDR2 are SGHTA and FQGNSA. The V gene lost 0 bases and the J gene lost 0 bases, with 16 bases spanning the gap. The CDR3 is made up of 18 amino acids. CDR3 nucleotide sequence: TGTGCCAGCAGCTTAGCGAGGTGGAGCGCTACTAGCACAGATACGCAGTATTTT. Encoded protein: CASSLARWSATSTDTQYF.

The rearrangement uses TRBV4-1 and TRBJ1-4; the D is unclear. The CDR3 covers 14 residues. CDR1 MGHRA and CDR2 YSYEKL come from the germline V gene. Trimming stripped 2 bases from V and 4 bases from J, with 8 bases between. In nucleotides, the CDR3 is TGCGCCAGCAGCCAACTGGGCATTAATGAAAAACTGTTTTTT. Protein sequence: CASSQLGINEKLFF.

Worth noting for this clonotype: A read error is possible here, since a much larger clone lies one base away. The V gene is TRBV4-1, the J gene TRBJ2-1, with D perhaps TRBD2 (5 bases). Germline lookup yields CDR1 MGHRA and CDR2 YSYEKL. This CDR3 comprises 15 residues. The CDR3 sequence is CASSQATGRYNKQFF. In DNA form, the CDR3 reads TGCGCCAGCAGCCAAGCGACGGGAAGATACAATAAGCAGTTCTTC.

The chain is built from TRBV28 and TRBJ1-5, with unresolved D. Germline V gene data show CDR1 as MDHEN and CDR2 as SYDVKM. CDR3 size: 12 residues. Trimming left V 5 bases short and J 7 bases short, with 9 bases between. CDR3 nucleotide sequence: TGTGCCAGCAGTCCACCCAGCCAGCCCCAGCATTTT. Translating it yields CASSPPSQPQHF.

This clonotype showed up just a few times. The chain combines TRBV6-6 with TRBJ2-2; D is possibly TRBD1 (7 bases). In germline, CDR1 is MNHNY, CDR2 SVGAGI (reference sequence). The CDR3 runs 17 residues. V lost 2 bases, J lost 4 bases, and 17 bases lay in between. The CDR3 nucleotides are TGTGCCAGCAGTTACCCTTCCTACAGGGGAGGCACCGGGGAGCTGTTTTTT. Its protein is CASSYPSYRGGTGELFF.

Remarks on this clonotype: One end of the junction does not line up with germline, which may come from a read error. The V and J genes are TRBV27 and TRBJ2-1; D might be TRBD1 (6 bases). Germline V gene data show CDR1 as MNHEY and CDR2 as SMNVEV (reference sequence). CDR3 length: 17 residues. The CDR3 loop reads CASSLYPSGVSYNEKFF. The CDR3 DNA reads as TGTGCCAGCAGTTTATATCCATCAGGGGTATCCTACAATGAGAAGTTCTTC.

The chain recombines TRBV6-2 or TRBV6-3 with TRBJ1-2, with D possibly being TRBD1 (6 bases). Germline CDR1 reads MNHEY; CDR2 reads SVGEGT. With 7 bases removed from V and 8 bases from J, the gap between germline ends came to 26 bases. This CDR3 comprises 16 residues. This CDR3 reads CASTPATGTSSAGYTF. The CDR3 DNA sequence: TGTGCCAGCACTCCCGCAACCGGGACATCGAGTGCGGGCTACACCTTC.

The rearrangement joins TRBV20-1 to TRBJ1-1; D may be TRBD1 (6 bases). Trimming removed 6 bases from V and 3 bases from J, with 14 bases in between. Germline assignment: CDR1 DFQATT and CDR2 SNEGSKA (reference sequence). This CDR3 spans 13 amino acids. CDR3 loop: CSAYRDGDTEAFF. The CDR3 nucleotides read TGCAGTGCCTACAGGGACGGGGACACTGAAGCTTTCTTT.

In this sample, this clonotype turned up once. J is TRBJ2-1 and V is TRBV27; a weak D match, TRBD1 (6 bases). Germline V CDR1 and CDR2: MNHEY, SMNVEV (reference sequence). V lost 6 bases, J lost 4 bases, and 19 bases lay in between. The CDR3 loop spans 16 amino acids. The CDR3 sequence is CASSLGSGTQYNEQFF. The CDR3 DNA sequence: TGTGCCAGCAGCTTAGGGTCCGGGACACAATACAATGAGCAGTTCTTC.

The chain carries TRBV10-3 and TRBJ1-2, with 7 nucleotides matching TRBD1. Germline V gives CDR1 ENHRY, CDR2 SYGVKD. The junction had 13 bases not matched to a gene; V was cut back by 4 bases and J by 5 bases. This CDR3 region has 16 residues. The CDR3 loop is CAISGARQGLGYGYTF. The CDR3 DNA reads TGTGCCATCAGTGGGGCTCGACAGGGACTAGGGTATGGCTACACCTTC.

A note on this clonotype: Sequence at one end of the junction differs from germline and may be a read error. The chain links TRBV6-6 to TRBJ2-1; 10 bases match TRBD2. The CDR3 runs to 16 residues. Germline CDR1 and CDR2: MNHNY and SVGAGI (reference sequence). The CDR3 sequence is CASSYLAGGIYNGQFF. DNA of the CDR3: TGTGCCAGCAGTTACTTAGCGGGAGGCATTTACAATGGGCAGTTCTTC.

The CDR3 nucleotides read TGTGCCAGCAGCCGACTAGGGGGGACTGAAGCTTTCTTT. As protein: CASSRLGGTEAFF. V gene TRBV7-9 combines with J gene TRBJ1-1; D perhaps matches TRBD1 (6 bases). V lost 5 bases and J 5 bases, leaving 12 bases between the germline ends. This CDR3 is built from 13 residues. Germline V lookup: CDR1 SEHNR, CDR2 FQNEAQ (reference sequence).

V is TRBV7-9 and J is TRBJ2-3, with TRBD2 identical over 14 bases. The germline V gene has CDR1 SEHNR and CDR2 FQNEAQ (reference sequence). This CDR3 is 17 amino acids long. V gave up 5 bases and J gave up 1 base; unmatched junction bases: 5. The CDR3 nucleotides read TGTGCCAGCAGCAGACTAGCGGGGGGGTTGGGCACAGATACGCAGTATTTT. This translates into CASSRLAGGLGTDTQYF.

This chain connects TRBV7-9 to TRBJ2-1; 7 positions match TRBD2. Per the germline V gene, CDR1 is SEHNR and CDR2 is FQNEAQ (reference sequence). This CDR3 has 17 residues. V was pared by 5 bases and J by 9 bases, with 19 bases of the junction left unmatched. CDR3 region: CASSLMTVPGTITEQFF. CDR3 nucleotides: TGTGCCAGCAGCCTAATGACCGTCCCCGGGACTATTACTGAGCAGTTCTTC.

This clonotype was picked up a small number of times. This rearrangement joins TRBV6-2 or TRBV6-3 to TRBJ2-7, with TRBD1 as a possible D gene (6 bases). The CDR3 has 13 residues. The ends were cut back, 6 bases at V and 2 bases at J, with 11 bases in the middle. CDR1 and CDR2 from the germline V gene are MNHEY and SVGEGT. CDR3 amino acids: CASRRTEAYEQYF. For the CDR3, the DNA is TGTGCCAGCAGAAGGACAGAAGCCTACGAGCAGTACTTC.

This clonotype was observed at least ten times. The chain uses TRBV18 and TRBJ1-1; D not resolved. This CDR3 region has 12 residues. V shed 2 bases and J shed 3 bases, with 4 bases lying between them. Germline lookup yields CDR1 KGHSH and CDR2 LQKENI. The CDR3 sequence: CASSPLDTEAFF. For the CDR3, the DNA is TGTGCCAGCTCACCATTAGACACTGAAGCTTTCTTT.

In its sample, this clonotype was seen a few times. The chain couples TRBV4-1 to TRBJ2-3; no clear D. CDR3 length: 15 amino acids. Germline values: CDR1 MGHRA, CDR2 YSYEKL. Trimming removed 0 bases at V and 0 bases at J, with 7 bases between. The CDR3 nucleotides are TGCGCCAGCAGCCAAGAAGGCGCTAGCACAGATACGCAGTATTTT. This codes for CASSQEGASTDTQYF.

The chain links TRBV19 to TRBJ1-5; a possible D gene is TRBD1 (6 bases). Germline V gene data show CDR1 as LNHDA and CDR2 as SQIVND (reference sequence). The ends were cut back, 4 bases at V and 4 bases at J, with 14 bases in the middle. CDR3 length equals 15 residues. The CDR3 reads CASSTRDKINQPQHF. CDR3 sequence (DNA): TGTGCCAGTAGTACCCGGGACAAAATAAATCAGCCCCAGCATTTT. Filled out from reference TRBV19 and TRBJ1-5, the complete variable domain reads DGGITQSPKYLFRKEGQNVTLSCEQNLNHDAMYWYRQDPGQGLRLIYYSQIVNDFQKGDIAEGYSVSREKKESFPLTVTSAQKNPTAFYLCASSTRDKINQPQHFGDGTRLSIL.

Concerning this clonotype: The missing conserved phenylalanine or tryptophan at the end of this CDR3 makes a read error likely. The rearrangement links TRBV7-8 to TRBJ1-5; 9 bases are a match to TRBD1. This CDR3 contains 16 residues. The germline V gene encodes CDR1 SGHVS and CDR2 FQNEAQ. V lost 5 bases and J lost 3; bases outside the gene matches: 8. CDR3 protein: CASSKETGGYNQPQHY. The CDR3 DNA sequence: TGTGCCAGCAGCAAAGAGACAGGGGGTTACAATCAGCCCCAGCATTAT.

This clonotype was counted a single time. V gene TRBV20-1 combines with J gene TRBJ2-1; possibly TRBD2 for D (7 bases). V lost 7 bases, J lost 8 bases, and 24 bases lay in between. Germline assignment: CDR1 DFQATT and CDR2 SNEGSKA (reference sequence). The CDR3 is 15 residues long. The CDR3 spells CSVRTGGAVLDEQFF. As DNA, the CDR3 is TGCAGTGTTCGAACTGGGGGGGCCGTGTTGGATGAGCAGTTCTTC.

The chain employs TRBV6-1 and TRBJ2-2, with D perhaps TRBD1 (5 bases). V gave up 10 bases and J gave up 4 bases, with 22 bases separating them. The CDR3 consists of 16 residues. CDR1 is MNHNS, CDR2 SASEGT, per germline. The CDR3 loop is CAIRVLAGSGTGELFF. The CDR3 DNA is TGTGCCATCAGGGTTTTAGCAGGGTCGGGCACCGGGGAGCTGTTTTTT.

The V and J genes are TRBV10-2 and TRBJ2-5, with TRBD2 matching 9 bases. CDR1 and CDR2 from the germline V gene are WSHSY and SAAADI. The J segment lost 7 bases and the V segment lost 0 bases, leaving 6 bases of the junction unmatched. This CDR3 spans 15 amino acids. DNA for the CDR3: TGCGCCAGCAGTGAGTCGATAGCGGGGGCGGTGACCCAGTACTTC. It translates to CASSESIAGAVTQYF.

Of note for this clonotype: The junction departs from the called germline gene at one end, perhaps through a read error. The chain employs TRBV2 and TRBJ2-2; D might be TRBD2 (8 bases). In germline, CDR1 is SNHLY, CDR2 FYNNEI. The CDR3 runs 14 residues. CDR3 residues: CASSPGGGIGELVF. The CDR3 DNA sequence: TGTGCCAGCAGTCCGGGAGGGGGCATCGGGGAGCTGGTTTTT.